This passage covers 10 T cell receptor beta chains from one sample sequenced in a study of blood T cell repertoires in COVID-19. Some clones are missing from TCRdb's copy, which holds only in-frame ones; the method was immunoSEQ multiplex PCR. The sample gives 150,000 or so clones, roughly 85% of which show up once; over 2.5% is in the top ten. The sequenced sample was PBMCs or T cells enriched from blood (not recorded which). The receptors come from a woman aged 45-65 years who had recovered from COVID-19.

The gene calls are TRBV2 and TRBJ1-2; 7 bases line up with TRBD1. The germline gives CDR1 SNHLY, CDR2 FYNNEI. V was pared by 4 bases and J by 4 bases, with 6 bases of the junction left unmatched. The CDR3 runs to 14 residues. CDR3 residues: CASSGQGQSYGYTF. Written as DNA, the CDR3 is TGTGCCAGCAGTGGACAGGGTCAAAGCTATGGCTACACCTTC.

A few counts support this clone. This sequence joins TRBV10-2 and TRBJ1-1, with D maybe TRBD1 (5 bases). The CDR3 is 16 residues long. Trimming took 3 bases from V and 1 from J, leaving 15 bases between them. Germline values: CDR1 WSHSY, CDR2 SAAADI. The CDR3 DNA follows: TGCGCCAGCAGTGACGTACGGGGCGGGGGGAACACTGAAGCTTTCTTT. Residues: CASSDVRGGGNTEAFF.

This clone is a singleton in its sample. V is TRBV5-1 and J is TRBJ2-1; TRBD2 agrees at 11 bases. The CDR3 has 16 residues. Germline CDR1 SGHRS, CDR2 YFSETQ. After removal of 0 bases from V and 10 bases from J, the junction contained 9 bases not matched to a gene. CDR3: CASSLGLAGGPGEQFF. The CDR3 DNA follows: TGCGCCAGCAGCTTGGGGTTAGCGGGAGGGCCAGGGGAGCAGTTCTTC.

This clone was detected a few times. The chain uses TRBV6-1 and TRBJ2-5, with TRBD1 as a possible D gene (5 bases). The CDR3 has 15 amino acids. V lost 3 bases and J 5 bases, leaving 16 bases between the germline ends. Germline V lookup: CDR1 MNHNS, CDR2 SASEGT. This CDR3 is CASSDSWGRFETQYF. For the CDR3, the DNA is TGTGCCAGCAGTGATAGCTGGGGCCGGTTCGAGACCCAGTACTTC.

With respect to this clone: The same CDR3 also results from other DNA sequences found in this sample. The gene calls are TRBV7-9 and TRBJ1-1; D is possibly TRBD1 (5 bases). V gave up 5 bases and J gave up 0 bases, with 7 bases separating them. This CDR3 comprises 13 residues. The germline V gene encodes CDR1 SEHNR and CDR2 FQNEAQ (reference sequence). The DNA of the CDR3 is TGTGCCAGCAGCCCGACAGTGAACACTGAAGCTTTCTTT. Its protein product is CASSPTVNTEAFF.

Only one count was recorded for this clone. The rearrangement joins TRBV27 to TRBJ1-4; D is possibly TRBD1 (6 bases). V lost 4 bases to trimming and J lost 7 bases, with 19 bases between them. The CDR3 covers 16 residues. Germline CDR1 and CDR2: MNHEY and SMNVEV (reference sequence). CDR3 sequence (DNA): TGTGCCAGCAGTTCGGGGGGGGTCCCAGGGGCTGAAAAACTGTTTTTT. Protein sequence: CASSSGGVPGAEKLFF. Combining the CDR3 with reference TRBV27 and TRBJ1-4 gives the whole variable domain EAQVTQNPRYLITVTGKKLTVTCSQNMNHEYMSWYRQDPGLGLRQIYYSMNVEVTDKGDVPEGYKVSRKEKRNFPLILESPSPNQTSLYFCASSSGGVPGAEKLFFGSGTQLSVL.

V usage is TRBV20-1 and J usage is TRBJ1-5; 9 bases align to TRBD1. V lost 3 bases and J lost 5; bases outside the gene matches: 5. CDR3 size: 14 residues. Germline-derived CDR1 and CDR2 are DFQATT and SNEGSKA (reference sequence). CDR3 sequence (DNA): TGCAGTGCTAGTGGGACAGGGTTTGATCAGCCCCAGCATTTT. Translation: CSASGTGFDQPQHF.

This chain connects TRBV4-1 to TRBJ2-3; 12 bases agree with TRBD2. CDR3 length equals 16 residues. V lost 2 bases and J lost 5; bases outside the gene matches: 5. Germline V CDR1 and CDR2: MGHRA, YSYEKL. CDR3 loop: CASSQWTSGVLDTQYF. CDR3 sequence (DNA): TGCGCCAGCAGCCAATGGACTAGCGGGGTATTAGATACGCAGTATTTT.

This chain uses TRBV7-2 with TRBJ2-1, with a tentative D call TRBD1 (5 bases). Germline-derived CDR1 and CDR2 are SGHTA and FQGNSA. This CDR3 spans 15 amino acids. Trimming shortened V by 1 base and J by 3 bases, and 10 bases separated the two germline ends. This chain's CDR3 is CASSLGARGYNEQFF. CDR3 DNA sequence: TGTGCCAGCAGCTTAGGAGCTAGGGGCTACAATGAGCAGTTCTTC. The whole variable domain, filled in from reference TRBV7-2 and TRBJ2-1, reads GAGVSQSPSNKVTEKGKDVELRCDPISGHTALYWYRQSLGQGLEFLIYFQGNSAPDKSGLPSDRFSAERTGGSVSTLTIQRTQQEDSAVYLCASSLGARGYNEQFFGPGTRLTVL.

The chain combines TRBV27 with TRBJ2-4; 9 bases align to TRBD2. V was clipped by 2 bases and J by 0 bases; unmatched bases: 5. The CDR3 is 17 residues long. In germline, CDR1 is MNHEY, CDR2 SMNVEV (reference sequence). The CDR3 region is CASSLRLAGLAKNIQYF. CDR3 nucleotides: TGTGCCAGCAGTTTACGCCTAGCGGGGCTAGCCAAAAACATTCAGTACTTC.